Presented here are 15 T cell receptor beta chains from one specimen sequenced in a study of blood T cell repertoires in COVID-19. TCRdb keeps only in-frame clones here, not all; method: immunoSEQ multiplex PCR. Of under 55,000 clones in the sample, around 90% were seen once. Material: peripheral blood. The receptors here all came from a woman of 80 years or more with active COVID-19.

The chain is built from TRBV7-2 and TRBJ1-1; 7 bases fit TRBD1. The CDR3 is 14 residues long. The germline V gene has CDR1 SGHTA and CDR2 FQGNSA. V lost 5 bases to trimming and J lost 10 bases; unmatched junction nucleotides: 13. The CDR3 loop is CASSPAQGFTGAFF. For the CDR3, the DNA is TGTGCCAGCAGCCCCGCACAGGGGTTCACGGGAGCTTTCTTT.

The genes are TRBV2 and TRBJ1-2; 9 bases line up with TRBD1. The germline V gene encodes CDR1 SNHLY and CDR2 FYNNEI. The V segment lost 4 bases and the J segment 5 bases; nucleotides outside the gene matches: 8. The CDR3 covers 15 residues. The CDR3 is CASSATTGGAYGYTF. The CDR3 coding sequence is TGTGCCAGCAGTGCTACTACAGGGGGCGCTTATGGCTACACCTTC.

V usage is TRBV3-1 (or the pseudogene TRBV3-2) and J usage is TRBJ1-4, with 8 nucleotides matching TRBD1. The germline gives CDR1 LGHDT, CDR2 YNNKEL (reference sequence). The V gene end was trimmed by 5 bases and the J gene end by 7 bases; junction bases not matched to a gene: 6. The CDR3 consists of 14 residues. The CDR3 loop is CASSFQGAREKLFF. CDR3 DNA: TGTGCCAGCAGCTTCCAGGGGGCGCGTGAAAAACTGTTTTTT.

The rearrangement uses TRBV19 and TRBJ1-2; D unresolved. Trimming left V 2 bases short and J 4 bases short, with 14 bases between. The CDR3 length is 15 residues. Germline lookup yields CDR1 LNHDA and CDR2 SQIVND (reference sequence). CDR3: CASSIYTPQSYGYTF. CDR3 sequence (DNA): TGTGCCAGTAGTATATATACCCCCCAGTCCTATGGCTACACCTTC.

This clone was seen once. The V gene is TRBV5-6, the J gene TRBJ1-1; tentative D call: TRBD1 (6 bases). The V and J ends lost 4 bases and 0 bases respectively, with 10 bases between them. The CDR3 length is 14 residues. CDR1 and CDR2 (germline): SGHDT, YYEEEE. CDR3 nucleotides: TGTGCCAGCAGCGGACAGTTAATGAACACTGAAGCTTTCTTT. Translating it yields CASSGQLMNTEAFF.

The chain carries TRBV19 and TRBJ2-5; D might be TRBD2 (6 bases). This CDR3 contains 14 residues. Germline V gene sequence: CDR1 LNHDA, CDR2 SQIVND (reference sequence). Deletions cut 9 bases from V and 1 base from J, with 15 bases between. The CDR3 nucleotides are TGTGCCAGCACCGCCCGGGACTCCCAAGAGACCCAGTACTTC. Its protein product is CASTARDSQETQYF.

The V and J genes are TRBV21-1 and TRBJ1-1; no check of the table's D call, TRBD1, against the DNA was made. TRBV21-1 is annotated as a pseudogene. This CDR3 contains 17 residues. The CDR3 sequence: CASSKAGAPGQNTEAFF. CDR3 DNA: TGTGCCAGCAGCAAAGCTGGGGCCCCAGGGCAGAACACTGAAGCTTTCTTT.

This clone is judged medium-sized (0.01 to 0.1%). Other DNA sequences within the sample encode an identical CDR3. V is TRBV12-3 or TRBV12-4 and J is TRBJ1-1; D not resolved. Trimming pared 1 base from V and 1 base from J, leaving 4 bases between. This CDR3 is built from 13 residues. Here the CDR3 reads CASSLGPNTEAFF. The CDR3 region has the DNA TGTGCCAGCAGTTTAGGGCCGAACACTGAAGCTTTCTTT.

This chain links TRBV5-1 with TRBJ2-2; D unresolved. The V and J ends lost 4 bases and 0 bases respectively, with 13 bases between them. This CDR3 is built from 16 residues. Looked up from germline, CDR1 is SGHRS and CDR2 is YFSETQ. CDR3 amino acids: CASSPKISPNTGELFF. CDR3 nucleotides: TGCGCCAGCAGCCCGAAAATTAGCCCGAACACCGGGGAGCTGTTTTTT.

This clone occurred a few times. In DNA form, the CDR3 reads TGTGCCAGCAGTTACGGGACAGGGTCTGGCTACACCTTC. Its translation: CASSYGTGSGYTF. The rearrangement links TRBV28 to TRBJ1-2; 9 bases are a match to TRBD1. This CDR3 comprises 13 residues. CDR1 and CDR2 (germline): MDHEN, SYDVKM. The J segment lost 7 bases and the V segment lost 4 bases, leaving 4 bases of the junction unmatched.

The V call is TRBV10-3, the J call TRBJ2-7; TRBD1 matches 8 bases. V lost 7 bases and J lost 3; bases outside the gene matches: 11. Germline V CDR1 and CDR2: ENHRY, SYGVKD. This CDR3 spans 15 amino acids. In DNA, the CDR3 is TGTGCCATCAAAGATACCGGGACAGGCCTCTACGAGCAGTACTTC. Translation: CAIKDTGTGLYEQYF.

The rearrangement joins TRBV13 to TRBJ2-2, with a possible D match to TRBD2 (6 bases). The germline CDR1 and CDR2 sequences are PRHDT and FYEKMQ (reference sequence). There are 18 residues in the CDR3. The V and J ends lost 3 bases and 5 bases respectively, with 22 bases between them. In DNA, the CDR3 is TGTGCCAGCAGCTTTCCCCCGCCGGGACTCACGGGAACCGGGGAGCTGTTTTTT. Translating gives CASSFPPPGLTGTGELFF.

V is TRBV3-1 (or the pseudogene TRBV3-2) and J is TRBJ1-2; TRBD1 matches 7 bases. The V gene's germline CDR1 is LGHDT and CDR2 YNNKEL (reference sequence). The V segment lost 0 bases and the J segment 7 bases; nucleotides outside the gene matches: 8. This CDR3 is 15 amino acids long. The CDR3 DNA is TGTGCCAGCAGCCAAGATCAGGCAGGGGGAGGTGGCTACACCTTC. Its protein product is CASSQDQAGGGGYTF.

V gene TRBV2 combines with J gene TRBJ2-1; D uncertain. The CDR3 length is 15 residues. V dropped 1 base and J dropped 0 bases, with 7 bases sitting between them. Germline assignment: CDR1 SNHLY and CDR2 FYNNEI. The CDR3, as DNA: TGTGCCAGCAGTGAAGGTAGAAGCTCCTACAATGAGCAGTTCTTC. Translating gives CASSEGRSSYNEQFF.

The chain carries TRBV19 and TRBJ1-2, with 8 bases that match TRBD1. Germline assignment: CDR1 LNHDA and CDR2 SQIVND (reference sequence). V shed 5 bases and J 4 bases; nucleotides not matched to a gene: 9. This CDR3 is built from 15 residues. CDR3 sequence (DNA): TGTGCCAGTAGTCCCTCCGGCGGACAGGGCTATGGCTACACCTTC. Translated, it gives CASSPSGGQGYGYTF.